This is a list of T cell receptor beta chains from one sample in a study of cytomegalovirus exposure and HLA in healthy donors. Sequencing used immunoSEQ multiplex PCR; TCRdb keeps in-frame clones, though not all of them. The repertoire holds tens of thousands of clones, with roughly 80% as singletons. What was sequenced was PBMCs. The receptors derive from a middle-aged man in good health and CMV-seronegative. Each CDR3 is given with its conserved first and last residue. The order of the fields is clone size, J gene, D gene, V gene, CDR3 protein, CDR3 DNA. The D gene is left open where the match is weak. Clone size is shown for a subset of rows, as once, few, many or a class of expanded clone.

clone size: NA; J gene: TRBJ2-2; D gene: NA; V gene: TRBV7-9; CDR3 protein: CASSLKPSGELFF; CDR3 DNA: TGTGCCAGCAGCTTAAAGCCCTCCGGGGAGCTGTTTTTT
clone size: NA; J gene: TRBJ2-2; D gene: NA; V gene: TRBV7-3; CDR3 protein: CASSALKGGPVTGELFF; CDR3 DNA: TGTGCCAGCAGCGCTTTGAAGGGGGGGCCGGTCACCGGGGAGCTGTTTTTT
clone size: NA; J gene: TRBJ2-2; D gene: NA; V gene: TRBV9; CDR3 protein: CASSVMYPGGELFF; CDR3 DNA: TGTGCCAGCAGCGTAATGTACCCAGGCGGGGAGCTGTTTTTT
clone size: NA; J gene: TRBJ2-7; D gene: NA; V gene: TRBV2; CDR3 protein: CASSGGGTVPLYEQYF; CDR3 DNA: TGTGCCAGCAGTGGAGGGGGGACAGTCCCTCTCTACGAGCAGTACTTC
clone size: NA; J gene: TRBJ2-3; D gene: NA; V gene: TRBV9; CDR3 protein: CASSAQMSSSSTDTQYF; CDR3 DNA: TGTGCCAGCAGCGCCCAGATGTCTTCATCTAGCACAGATACGCAGTATTTT
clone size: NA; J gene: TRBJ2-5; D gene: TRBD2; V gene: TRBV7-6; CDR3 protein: CASSLASGGAGQETQYF; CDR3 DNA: TGTGCCAGCAGCTTAGCTAGCGGGGGGGCAGGCCAAGAGACCCAGTACTTC
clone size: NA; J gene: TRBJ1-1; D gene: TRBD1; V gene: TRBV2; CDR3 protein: CASSADRGGSEAFF; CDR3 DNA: TGTGCCAGCAGTGCGGACAGGGGGGGATCTGAAGCTTTCTTT
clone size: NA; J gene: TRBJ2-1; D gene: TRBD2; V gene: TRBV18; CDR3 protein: CASSQTSADNEQFF; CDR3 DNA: TGTGCCAGCTCACAGACTAGCGCCGACAATGAGCAGTTCTTC
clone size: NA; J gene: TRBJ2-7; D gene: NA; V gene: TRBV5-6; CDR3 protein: CASSWATVYEQYF; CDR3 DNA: TGTGCCAGCAGCTGGGCGACGGTCTACGAGCAGTACTTC
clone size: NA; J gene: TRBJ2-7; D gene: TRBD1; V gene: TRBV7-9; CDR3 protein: CASSWDSSSYEQYF; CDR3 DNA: TGTGCCAGCAGCTGGGACAGTAGCTCCTACGAGCAGTACTTC
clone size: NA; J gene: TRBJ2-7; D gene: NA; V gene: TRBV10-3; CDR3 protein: CAISESLIATGRYEQYF; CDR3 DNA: TGTGCCATCAGTGAGTCCTTGATAGCCACGGGTCGTTACGAGCAGTACTTC
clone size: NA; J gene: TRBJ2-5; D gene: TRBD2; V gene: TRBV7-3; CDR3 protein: CASSLAGGHQETQYF; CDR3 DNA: TGTGCCAGCAGCTTAGCGGGGGGGCACCAAGAGACCCAGTACTTC
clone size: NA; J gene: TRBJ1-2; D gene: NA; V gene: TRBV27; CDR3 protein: CASSLYRGWYGYTF; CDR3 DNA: TGTGCCAGCAGTTTATATCGGGGTTGGTATGGCTACACCTTC
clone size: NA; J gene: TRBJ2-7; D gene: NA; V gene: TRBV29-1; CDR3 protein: CSVEIPSSYEQYF; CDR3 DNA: TGCAGCGTTGAAATCCCGTCCTCCTACGAGCAGTACTTC
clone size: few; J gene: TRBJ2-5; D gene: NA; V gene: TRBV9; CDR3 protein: CASSVGVGVGETQYF; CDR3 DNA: TGTGCCAGCAGCGTAGGGGTTGGAGTAGGAGAGACCCAGTACTTC
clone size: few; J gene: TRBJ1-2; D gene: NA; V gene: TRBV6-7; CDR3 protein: CASSYCGGGPEDYGYTF; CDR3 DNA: TGTGCCAGCAGTTACTGCGGGGGGGGTCCGGAGGACTATGGCTACACCTTC
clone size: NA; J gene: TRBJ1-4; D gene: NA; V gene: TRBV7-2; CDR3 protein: CASSLTRRVGEKLFF; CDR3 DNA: TGTGCCAGCAGCTTAACCCGCAGGGTTGGGGAAAAACTGTTTTTT
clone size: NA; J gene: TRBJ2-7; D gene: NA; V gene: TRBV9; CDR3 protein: CASSVGLEGTGEQYF; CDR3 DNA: TGTGCCAGCAGCGTAGGTTTAGAGGGAACCGGCGAGCAGTACTTC
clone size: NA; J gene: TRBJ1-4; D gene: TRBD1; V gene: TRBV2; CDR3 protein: CASRPGGGKLFF; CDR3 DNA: TGTGCCAGCAGGCCAGGGGGAGGCAAACTGTTTTTT
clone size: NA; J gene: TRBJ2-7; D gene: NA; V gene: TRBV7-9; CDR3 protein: CSSSLSRDYEQYF; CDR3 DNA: TGTTCCAGCAGCTTAAGCAGGGACTACGAGCAGTACTTC
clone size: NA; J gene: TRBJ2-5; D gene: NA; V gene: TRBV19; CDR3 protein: CASRAGTLHQETQYF; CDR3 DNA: TGTGCCAGTAGAGCCGGGACACTACACCAAGAGACCCAGTACTTC
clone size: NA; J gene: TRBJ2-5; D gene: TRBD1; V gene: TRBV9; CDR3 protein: CASSGFGTAQETQYF; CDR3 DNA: TGTGCCAGCAGCGGTTTTGGGACAGCACAAGAGACCCAGTACTTC
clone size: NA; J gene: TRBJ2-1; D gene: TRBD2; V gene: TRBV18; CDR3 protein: CASSPHLAGVNNEQFF; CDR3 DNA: TGTGCCAGCTCACCACACCTAGCGGGGGTTAACAATGAGCAGTTCTTC
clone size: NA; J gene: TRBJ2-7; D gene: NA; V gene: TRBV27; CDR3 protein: CASSFAGNTPEQYF; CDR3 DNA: TGTGCCAGCAGTTTTGCAGGGAACACGCCCGAGCAGTACTTC
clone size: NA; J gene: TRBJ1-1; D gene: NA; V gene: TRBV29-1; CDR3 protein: CSVEGQQNTEAFF; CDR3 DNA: TGCAGCGTTGAGGGCCAGCAGAACACTGAAGCTTTCTTT
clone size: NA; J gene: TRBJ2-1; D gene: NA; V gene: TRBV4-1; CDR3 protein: CASSQDIQEYNEQFF; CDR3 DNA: TGTGCCAGCAGCCAAGATATACAAGAATACAATGAGCAGTTCTTC
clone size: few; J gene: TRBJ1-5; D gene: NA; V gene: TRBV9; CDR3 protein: CASSVGHEFNQPQHF; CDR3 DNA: TGTGCCAGCAGCGTAGGACACGAATTCAATCAGCCCCAGCATTTT
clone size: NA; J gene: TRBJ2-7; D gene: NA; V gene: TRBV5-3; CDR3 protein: CARSLGPQGSYEQYF; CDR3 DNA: TGTGCCAGAAGCTTGGGTCCCCAGGGGAGCTACGAGCAGTACTTC
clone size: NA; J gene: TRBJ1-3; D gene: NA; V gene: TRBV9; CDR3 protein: CASSVAGQGRSGNTIYF; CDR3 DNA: TGTGCCAGCAGCGTAGCTGGCCAGGGCCGGTCTGGAAACACCATATATTTT
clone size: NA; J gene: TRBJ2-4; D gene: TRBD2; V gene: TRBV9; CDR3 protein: CASSPPSGINIQYF; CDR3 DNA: TGTGCCAGCAGCCCCCCGAGCGGGATCAACATTCAGTACTTC
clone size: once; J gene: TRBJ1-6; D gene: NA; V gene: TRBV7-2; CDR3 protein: CASSLLYLGTDSDNSPLHF; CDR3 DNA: TGTGCCAGCAGCTTATTATATTTGGGGACTGATTCCGATAATTCACCCCTCCACTTT
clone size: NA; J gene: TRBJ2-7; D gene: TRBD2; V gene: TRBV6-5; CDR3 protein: CASSPLAGGDYEQYF; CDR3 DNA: TGTGCCAGCAGCCCTCTAGCGGGGGGCGACTACGAGCAGTACTTC
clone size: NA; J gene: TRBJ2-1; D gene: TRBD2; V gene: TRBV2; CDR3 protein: CASTPAGEQFF; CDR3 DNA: TGTGCCAGCACCCCAGCGGGGGAGCAGTTCTTC
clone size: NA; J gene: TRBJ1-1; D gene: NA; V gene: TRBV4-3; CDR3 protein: CASSQDRGSYEAFF; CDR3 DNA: TGCGCCAGCAGCCAAGATAGAGGGAGTTATGAAGCTTTCTTT
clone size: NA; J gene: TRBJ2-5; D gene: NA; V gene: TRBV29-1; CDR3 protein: CSVGRGVSGGETQYF; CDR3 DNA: TGCAGCGTTGGGCGTGGGGTTAGCGGCGGAGAGACCCAGTACTTC
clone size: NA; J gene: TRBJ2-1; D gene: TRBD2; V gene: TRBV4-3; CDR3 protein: CASSQDRGGGYNEQFF; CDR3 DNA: TGCGCCAGCAGCCAAGATCGAGGCGGGGGGTACAATGAGCAGTTCTTC
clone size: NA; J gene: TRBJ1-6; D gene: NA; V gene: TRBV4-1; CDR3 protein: CASSQDPGLGSPLHF; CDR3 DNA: TGCGCCAGCAGCCAAGATCCAGGGCTTGGGTCACCCCTCCACTTT
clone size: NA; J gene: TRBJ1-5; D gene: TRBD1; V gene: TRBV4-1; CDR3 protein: CASSQGTGVGQPQHF; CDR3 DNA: TGCGCCAGCAGCCAAGGGACAGGGGTAGGTCAGCCCCAGCATTTT
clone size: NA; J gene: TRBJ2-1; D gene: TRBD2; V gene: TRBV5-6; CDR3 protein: CASSPEAGRYNEQFF; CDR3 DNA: TGTGCCAGCAGCCCTGAAGCGGGAAGGTACAATGAGCAGTTCTTC
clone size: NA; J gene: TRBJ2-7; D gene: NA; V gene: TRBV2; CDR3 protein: CASVDYYEQYF; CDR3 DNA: TGTGCCAGCGTAGACTACTACGAGCAGTACTTC
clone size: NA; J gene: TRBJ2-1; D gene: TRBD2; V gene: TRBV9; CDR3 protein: CASGGKLADPSNEQFF; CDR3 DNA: TGTGCCAGCGGCGGGAAGCTAGCGGACCCTTCAAATGAGCAGTTCTTC
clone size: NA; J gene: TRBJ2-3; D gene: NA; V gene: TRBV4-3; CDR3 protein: CASSQDWGDTDTQYF; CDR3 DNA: TGCGCCAGCAGCCAAGATTGGGGGGACACAGATACGCAGTATTTT
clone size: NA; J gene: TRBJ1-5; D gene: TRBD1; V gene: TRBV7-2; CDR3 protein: CASSSDRGNQPQHF; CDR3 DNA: TGTGCCAGCAGCTCTGACAGGGGCAATCAGCCCCAGCATTTT
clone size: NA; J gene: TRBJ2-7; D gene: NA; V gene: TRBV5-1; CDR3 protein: CASSSSSRLYEQYF; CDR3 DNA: TGCGCCAGCAGCTCGTCTAGCAGACTCTACGAGCAGTACTTC
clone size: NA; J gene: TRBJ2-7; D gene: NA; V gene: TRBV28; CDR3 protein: CASRGRVYEQYF; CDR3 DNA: TGTGCCAGCAGAGGCAGGGTCTACGAGCAGTACTTC
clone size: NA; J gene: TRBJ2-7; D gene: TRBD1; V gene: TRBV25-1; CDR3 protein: CASSESGQGPLLGNEQYF; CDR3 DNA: TGTGCCAGCAGTGAATCCGGACAGGGGCCCCTTTTAGGGAACGAGCAGTACTTC
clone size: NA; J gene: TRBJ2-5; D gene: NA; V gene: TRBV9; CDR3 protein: CASSVGMDTETQYF; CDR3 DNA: TGTGCCAGCAGCGTAGGGATGGACACGGAGACCCAGTACTTC
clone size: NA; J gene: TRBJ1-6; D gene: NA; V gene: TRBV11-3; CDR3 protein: CASSLSGDSPLHF; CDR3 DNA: TGTGCCAGCAGCTTAAGCGGGGATTCACCCCTCCACTTT
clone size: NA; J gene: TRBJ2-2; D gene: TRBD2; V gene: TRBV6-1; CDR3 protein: CASSETAGAGELFF; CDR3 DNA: TGTGCCAGCAGTGAAACAGCGGGAGCCGGGGAGCTGTTTTTT
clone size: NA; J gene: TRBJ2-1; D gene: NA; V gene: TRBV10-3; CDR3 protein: CAIRGASSTSSYNEQFF; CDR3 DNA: TGTGCCATCCGCGGGGCTAGCAGTACCAGCTCCTACAATGAGCAGTTCTTC
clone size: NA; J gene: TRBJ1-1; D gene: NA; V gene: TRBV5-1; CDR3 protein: CASMGGGGEGTEAFF; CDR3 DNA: TGCGCCAGCATGGGAGGGGGTGGAGAAGGCACTGAAGCTTTCTTT
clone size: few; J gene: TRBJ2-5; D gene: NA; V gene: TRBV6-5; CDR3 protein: CASSDRDRRETQYF; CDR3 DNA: TGTGCCAGCAGCGACAGAGACCGCCGAGAGACCCAGTACTTC
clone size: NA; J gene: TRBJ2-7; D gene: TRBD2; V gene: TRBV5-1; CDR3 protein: CASSQGLADPYEQYF; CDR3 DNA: TGCGCCAGCAGCCAAGGACTAGCGGACCCCTACGAGCAGTACTTC
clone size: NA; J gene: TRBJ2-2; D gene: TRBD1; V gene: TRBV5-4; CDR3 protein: CASSLNTGGTGELFF; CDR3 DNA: TGTGCCAGCAGCTTGAATACAGGGGGTACCGGGGAGCTGTTTTTT
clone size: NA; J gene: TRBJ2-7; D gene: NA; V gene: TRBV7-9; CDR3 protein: CSSSRISGRGKVSYEQYF; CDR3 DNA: TGTTCCAGCAGTAGAATTAGTGGCAGGGGTAAGGTCTCCTACGAGCAGTACTTC
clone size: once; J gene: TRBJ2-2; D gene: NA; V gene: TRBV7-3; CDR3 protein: CASSLLPQGTGELFF; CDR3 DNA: TGTGCCAGCAGCTTACTTCCGCAGGGGACCGGGGAGCTGTTTTTT
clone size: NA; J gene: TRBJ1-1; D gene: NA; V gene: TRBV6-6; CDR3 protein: CASSEGLTEAFF; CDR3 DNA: TGTGCCAGCAGTGAGGGTCTCACTGAAGCTTTCTTT
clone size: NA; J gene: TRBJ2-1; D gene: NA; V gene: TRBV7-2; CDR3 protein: CASSVGRGYEQFF; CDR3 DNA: TGTGCCAGCAGCGTCGGGCGGGGCTATGAGCAGTTCTTC
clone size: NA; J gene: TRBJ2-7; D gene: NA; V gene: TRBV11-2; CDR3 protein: CASSLEVSAEQYF; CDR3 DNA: TGTGCCAGCAGCTTAGAGGTCAGCGCCGAGCAGTACTTC
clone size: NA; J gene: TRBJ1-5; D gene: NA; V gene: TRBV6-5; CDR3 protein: CASSSSPGFGNQPQHF; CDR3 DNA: TGTGCCAGCAGTTCCTCCCCAGGGTTTGGCAATCAGCCCCAGCATTTT